A single sample gave rise to the 15 T cell receptor beta chains below, sequenced in a study of blood T cell repertoires in COVID-19. Data came from immunoSEQ multiplex PCR; TCRdb stores just in-frame clones and leaves some out. This table has around 180,000 clones, 74% appearing once. What was sequenced was peripheral blood. These receptor sequences come from a woman older than 75 with acute or convalescent COVID-19.

This chain links TRBV7-2 with TRBJ2-7, with D perhaps TRBD2 (5 bases). CDR1 is SGHTA and CDR2 is FQGNSA in the germline V gene. The CDR3 is made up of 15 amino acids. V lost 1 base and J 3 bases, leaving 13 bases between the germline ends. The CDR3 region is CASSLVRKGLYEQYF. In nucleotides, the CDR3 is TGTGCCAGCAGCTTAGTGCGGAAAGGACTCTACGAGCAGTACTTC.

This clone was seen at least ten times. V usage is TRBV10-2 and J usage is TRBJ1-5; no definite D call. The CDR3 is 15 residues long. The V gene lost 5 bases and the J gene lost 6 bases, with 17 bases spanning the gap. CDR1 is WSHSY and CDR2 is SAAADI in the germline V gene. DNA of the CDR3: TGCGCCAGCAGTACGGTCAACTCTGAGGGTCAGCCCCAGCATTTT. This translates into CASSTVNSEGQPQHF.

This clone appeared a few times. The chain couples TRBV5-1 to TRBJ2-2; the D is unclear. The V end was cut by 1 base, the J end by 0 bases, with 7 bases between. Germline V gene sequence: CDR1 SGHRS, CDR2 YFSETQ. The CDR3 contains 15 residues. DNA for the CDR3: TGCGCCAGCAGCTTGAGCCTAGCGAACACCGGGGAGCTGTTTTTT. It translates to CASSLSLANTGELFF.

Details on this clone: Within the sample, other DNA sequences also encode this same CDR3. The CDR3 spells CASSIRETQYF. In nucleotides, the CDR3 is TGTGCCAGTAGTATTCGAGAGACCCAGTACTTC. V usage is TRBV19 and J usage is TRBJ2-5, with D unclear. Germline assignment: CDR1 LNHDA and CDR2 SQIVND (reference sequence). CDR3 length equals 11 residues. V lost 3 bases to trimming and J lost 4 bases, with 3 bases between them.

This clone was counted only a few times. The chain has TRBV27 and TRBJ1-1; perhaps TRBD1 as D (5 bases). This CDR3 has 13 residues. Germline-derived CDR1 and CDR2 are MNHEY and SMNVEV (reference sequence). Between the trimmed V and J ends, which lost 6 bases and 4 bases, there was a span of 12 bases. The CDR3: CASSILRATEAFF. CDR3 coding DNA: TGTGCCAGCAGCATCCTCAGGGCCACTGAAGCTTTCTTT.

This rearrangement joins TRBV4-2 to TRBJ1-6, with D possibly TRBD1 on 5 matching bases. Trimming shortened V by 5 bases and J by 6 bases, and 14 bases separated the two germline ends. The CDR3 is made up of 15 amino acids. The V gene's germline CDR1 is LGHNA and CDR2 YNFKEQ. CDR3 DNA sequence: TGTGCCAGCAGCACACCGGGACTGATTAATTCACCCCTCCACTTT. Protein sequence: CASSTPGLINSPLHF.

The chain couples TRBV18 to TRBJ2-7; TRBD1 aligns across 7 bases. Looked up from germline, CDR1 is KGHSH and CDR2 is LQKENI. This CDR3 has 14 residues. V shed 2 bases and J 2 bases; nucleotides not matched to a gene: 3. The CDR3: CASSPDRATYEQYF. The CDR3 region has the DNA TGTGCCAGCTCACCAGACAGGGCGACCTACGAGCAGTACTTC.

This sequence joins TRBV9 and TRBJ2-5, with 10 bases aligning to TRBD1. CDR1 is SGDLS and CDR2 is YYNGEE in the germline V gene. The CDR3 contains 14 residues. V was clipped by 3 bases and J by 5 bases; unmatched bases: 4. The CDR3 nucleotides read TGTGCCAGCAGCGGGGACAGGGGTTGGGAGACCCAGTACTTC. It codes for CASSGDRGWETQYF.

V and J are TRBV19 and TRBJ2-2; D unclear. V was shortened by 1 base and J by 1 base, with 4 bases between the two germline ends. The CDR3 runs to 14 residues. Looked up from germline, CDR1 is LNHDA and CDR2 is SQIVND (reference sequence). The CDR3 loop is CASSIGLNTGELFF. The DNA of the CDR3 is TGTGCCAGTAGTATAGGGCTGAACACCGGGGAGCTGTTTTTT.

The V and J genes are TRBV5-3 and TRBJ1-1; D gene unclear. TRBV5-3 is marked as an open reading frame, function uncertain. The CDR3 covers 15 residues. The V end was cut by 0 bases, the J end by 0 bases, with 9 bases between. The CDR3 nucleotides are TGTGCCAGAAGCTTGGACGAGGGATTGAACACTGAAGCTTTCTTT. Protein: CARSLDEGLNTEAFF.

The chain uses TRBV18 and TRBJ1-1, with TRBD1 matching over 7 bases. There are 17 residues in the CDR3. CDR1 is KGHSH, CDR2 LQKENI, per germline. Unmatched junction bases numbered 8, after V lost 0 bases and J lost 1 base. The CDR3 DNA is TGTGCCAGCTCACCACCCATCGGGGCAGGGGGGAACACTGAAGCTTTCTTT. Translated, it gives CASSPPIGAGGNTEAFF.

The gene calls are TRBV28 and TRBJ1-5; TRBD1 aligns across 9 bases. This CDR3 comprises 15 residues. CDR1 and CDR2 from the germline V gene are MDHEN and SYDVKM. The V and J ends lost 1 base and 8 bases, in that order; junction bases with no gene match: 6. CDR3 region: CASSLSQGAFEPQHF. As DNA, the CDR3 is TGTGCCAGCAGTTTATCACAGGGGGCTTTCGAGCCCCAGCATTTT.

V and J are TRBV21-1 and TRBJ1-2; no check of the table's D call, TRBD1, against the DNA was made. TRBV21-1 is tagged as a pseudogene. The CDR3 has 11 amino acids. This CDR3 reads CASSSGGGYTF. The CDR3 DNA sequence: TGTGCCAGCTCTTCAGGGGGCGGCTACACCTTC.

The V call is TRBV5-1, the J call TRBJ2-5; D possibly corresponds to TRBD2 (6 bases). CDR3 length: 16 amino acids. CDR1 is SGHRS and CDR2 is YFSETQ in the germline V gene. V was cut by 4 bases and J by 1 base, with 17 bases left in between. The CDR3, as DNA: TGCGCCAGCAGCCTGGGTGTAGCGGCTCTCCAAGAGACCCAGTACTTC. Amino acids: CASSLGVAALQETQYF. Complete variable domain (other parts from reference TRBV5-1 and TRBJ2-5): KAGVTQTPRYLIKTRGQQVTLSCSPISGHRSVSWYQQTPGQGLQFLFEYFSETQRNKGNFPGRFSGRQFSNSRSEMNVSTLELGDSALYLCASSLGVAALQETQYFGPGTRLLVL.

This chain links TRBV19 with TRBJ1-2; 8 nucleotides align to TRBD1. Per the germline V gene, CDR1 is LNHDA and CDR2 is SQIVND (reference sequence). The trim removed 7 bases at V and 5 bases at J, leaving 9 bases unmatched. CDR3 length: 14 amino acids. In nucleotides, the CDR3 is TGTGCCAGTATCCCAACGGGACAGGCATATGGCTACACCTTC. Translating it yields CASIPTGQAYGYTF.